This T cell receptor beta chain was sequenced in a study of cytomegalovirus exposure and HLA in healthy donors (dated by TCRdb to about 2017). Regarding the study in general: An earlier analysis of several hundred of the donors reported under 300 Gb of sequence data and roughly 120 million unique TCR beta sequences obtained from approximately 180 million T cells. Among almost 400 genotyped donors of the cohort, an average of about 240,000 unique TCR beta nucleotide sequences were sequenced per donor, about a sixth of them non-productive. Typing coverage varied by locus: about 620-640 donors for A, B, C, DRB1 and DQB1; about 520 for DQA1; approximately 610 for DPA1; around 490 for DPB1. Every repertoire in the discovery cohort had been generated on one and the same sequencing platform. The aim of the study was to test whether cataloging public T cell receptors could identify signatures of past pathogen exposure. The T cell repertoires of some 700 subjects were profiled by immunosequencing and related to cytomegalovirus serostatus. Approximately 300 gigabases of sequencing data and around 88 million unique TCR sequences made up an early release that covered approximately 700 HLA-typed donors. Rather than using new phenotypic data, the later analysis identified candidate immune exposures from TCR beta sequences and from how often those sequences occurred across donors. Roughly five DR-DQ haplotypes were handled as single units for association and clustering because linkage in the cohort was strong. Class I and class II HLA loci were covered by the typing at four-digit resolution. The study combined high-throughput TCR immunosequencing, statistical association of individual TCRs with disease status, and machine learning to predict cytomegalovirus infection status. A later analysis re-analyzed previously published TCR beta repertoires from 666 donors and added high-resolution HLA genotyping to study TCR occurrence patterns. Donor age, sex, ethnicity and CMV serostatus were compiled alongside the repertoire data. Besides the first cohort of roughly 660 subjects, a separate validation cohort made up of roughly 120 different subjects was used. An earlier analysis of several hundred of the donors used high-throughput TCR beta sequencing to judge whether each TCR beta V gene segment behaved as functional or pseudogenic. Of the approximately 400 genotyped donors, roughly 80% fell in the genetic ancestry cluster associated with self-reported Caucasian donors. A later genetic analysis took genome-wide SNP genotypes for about 65% of the 666 donors and used that subset as a discovery cohort. On the study overall, not on this receptor specifically: The 87-base-pair reads could not distinguish some IMGT-functional V segments, including TRBV6-2 and TRBV6-3, so those segments were excluded. Most TCR sequences were seen in very few donors, while some public TCRs were found in many individuals. Most CMV-associated TCR beta chains appeared to be HLA-restricted in a later analysis, and the HLA associations seemed to be driven largely by CMV exposure. Several of the top co-occurrence clusters appeared to be linked to parvovirus B19, influenza, CMV and Epstein-Barr virus, according to a later analysis. Roughly uniform sequencing depth across donors was assumed in presence/absence analyses, although this assumption may not hold. A cluster of highly shared sequence variants was judged likely to represent a technical artifact of the sequencing pipeline. V-gene and J-gene trimming of TCR beta chains was associated with a missense DCLRE1C variant in a later genetic analysis, and the association was replicated in an independent cohort. The classifier was reported to diagnose cytomegalovirus status with high specificity and sensitivity in both the original cohort and the validation cohort. Three of the identified cytomegalovirus-associated TCR beta chains were confirmed in vitro to be specific for cytomegalovirus antigens. Because some donors lacked HLA typing at each locus, the association tests relied only on the typed subset. A later analysis associated about 17,000 TCR beta sequences with specific HLA alleles at a false discovery rate of 0.05. In this cohort, only TCR beta chains were sequenced, and detectable features were limited by the absence of alpha or paired-chain data. The authors suggested that the approach could potentially be generalized to other disease states and immunological phenotypes. An earlier analysis of approximately 570 of the donors showed that most TCR beta V segments appeared in productive rearrangements either about 90% or about 30% of the time, which broadly matched IMGT annotations. A total of roughly 160 TCR beta chains were listed by the study as associated with cytomegalovirus. Correlated functional status among segregating V segments might reflect linkage disequilibrium, but an unknown experimental factor could not be ruled out. Strong co-occurrence of HLA alleles, especially DR and DQ, made assigning TCR associations to individual alleles difficult. In a later analysis, TCR association rates were found to vary across HLA loci, with the most associated TCRs seen for DRB1 alleles and the fewest for HLA-C alleles. The only immune exposure information available for the cohort was CMV serostatus. Approximately 16 rarely observed V segments, including chromosome 9 orphons, were excluded from the earlier analysis of several hundred of the donors because counts were too low. In a later analysis, HLA-associated TCR beta chains showed more clonal expansion and lower generation probabilities than non-associated chains that were equally common. A further reported finding was that TCR beta sequences accurately predicted the HLA-A and HLA-B alleles for most subjects in the first cohort. In a later genetic analysis, fewer N-insertions in productive TCRs were reported among donors in an Asian-associated ancestry cluster than the approximately 670-donor mean.

Details on this clone: Its antigen remains undetermined. Base qualities are not recorded, but no much larger clone differs from it by a single base.

The cohort comprised fewer than 750 healthy bone marrow donors. At the time of sampling, all cohort members were nominally healthy, though unrecorded immune exposures were likely present. The donor was CMV seropositive and was included in the group of 300 or so seropositive cohort members. A peripheral blood sample was collected from each donor, and TCR beta sequencing was performed on peripheral blood mononuclear cells. Genomic DNA was extracted from the blood cell samples with the Qiagen DNeasy Blood Extraction Kit. Library preparation used the immunoSEQ multiplex PCR assay. For the multiplex PCR, a mixture combining 60 forward primers for TCR Vbeta segments and 13 reverse primers for TCR Jbeta segments was used. The CDR3 region of rearranged TCR beta genes was amplified from genomic DNA with a multiplex PCR assay. The Illumina HiSeq System was used to sequence the amplified TCR beta libraries as 87-base-pair reads. Concerning the study's data processing: In a later analysis, tens of millions of unique TCR beta chains were counted across the 690 or so repertoires, and about 9.9 million of these chains were shared by at least two donors. To remove PCR and sequencing errors, raw reads were error-corrected and collapsed into unique sequences using a nearest-neighbor algorithm that merged closely related sequences. To assign V, D and J gene segments, CDR3 sequences were aligned to IMGT reference sequences. Each retained sequence needed at least a six-nucleotide match to both a V gene segment and a J gene segment. Rearrangements were called productive when the CDR3 lacked stop codons and stayed in frame with V and J; all others were non-productive. CDR3 was defined according to IMGT convention as the region running from the second conserved V-encoded cysteine to the conserved J-encoded phenylalanine. The earlier analysis of roughly 590 of the donors excluded any sequence lacking an unambiguous match to a single V gene segment. In an earlier analysis of approximately 590 of the donors, V segments were called functional above 56.7% productive rearrangements and were called segregating when the between-donor standard deviation exceeded 5%. A statistical classification framework was developed to diagnose cytomegalovirus status using the catalog of TCR beta chain sequences. V and J gene assignment, in a later analysis, came from comparing TCR nucleotide sequences with IMGT/GENE-DB human TR gene sequences. In a later analysis, CDR3 sequences and most-parsimonious VDJ recombination scenarios were assigned using the TCRdist pipeline. A later analysis defined each TCR beta chain by its CDR3 amino acid sequence plus V-gene family, and excluded reads lacking a unique V-gene family. To address suspected cross-contamination and a sequencing artifact, a later analysis removed under 600 highly shared, low-generation-probability nucleotide sequences. For each public chain, a later analysis derived a clonal expansion index from normalized ranks of inferred template counts within each repertoire. In a later analysis, generation probabilities were computed with a VDJ recombination model fitted to out-of-frame rearrangements, and the resulting probabilities were checked against IGoR. A later analysis scored TCR-TCR, TCR-HLA and TCR-CMV co-occurrence with hypergeometric tests, applying a repertoire-size bias correction to TCR pairs. In a later analysis, false discovery rates were estimated by permuting HLA or CMV assignments 20 times. In a later analysis, co-occurring TCRs were grouped using DBSCAN, with TCRdist sequence similarity added in when clustering inside HLA-allele-positive subsets. Repertoires with fewer than 30,000 or more than 120,000 public chains, plus five repertoires with anomalous nucleotide sharing, were excluded from co-occurrence clustering. TCRdb's version of the immuneACCESS table is confined to in-frame rearrangements and falls short of the full clone set. An unresolved V gene accounts for under half of the shortfall where checked; the remainder is of unknown origin. Clone size and the V and J calls come from that table; the DNA yielded D and trimming. For this sample the table gives 73,000 or so clones, of which roughly 73% were detected only once. 16% of the sample is held by the ten biggest clonotypes.

Deletion took 8 bases off V and 0 bases off J, with a span of 17 bases between the germline ends. The CDR3, cysteine through phenylalanine, is 15 amino acids long. Of all the DNA, just the CDR3 is kept, 45 bases in frame from base 1. From a lookup of the germline V gene, CDR1 and CDR2 are MDHEN and SYDVKM. Material for sequencing was PBMCs. This TCR was sampled from a middle-aged woman in good health and CMV-seropositive. The rearranged chain carries TRBV28 and TRBJ2-7; possibly the D gene is TRBD1, per 7 matching bases. In nucleotides, the sequence is TGTGCCAGCGGAGGGGGCAGGGGTCACTCCTACGAGCAGTACTTC. The resulting protein is CASGGGRGHSYEQYF.